Listed below are T cell receptor beta chains from one sample, sequenced in a study of blood T cell repertoires in COVID-19. Method: immunoSEQ multiplex PCR; TCRdb's copy keeps in-frame clones and lacks some. The sample consists of hundreds of thousands of clones, 90% of them appearing once. The sequenced sample consisted of PBMCs or T cells enriched from blood (not recorded which). These TCRs come from a woman aged 18-29 years with acute COVID-19. CDR3s include the opening cysteine and the closing phenylalanine or tryptophan. Fields, in order: D gene, V gene, J gene, clone size, CDR3 DNA, CDR3 protein. A D gene is named only where the DNA matches it firmly. Only part of the rows carry a size: once, few, many, or a class if the clone is expanded.

>TRBD1|TRBV6-5|TRBJ2-7|.
TGTGCCAGCAGTTACGCCGGGGACAGCCCCTACGAGCAGTACTTC
CASSYAGDSPYEQYF
>.|TRBV2|TRBJ2-3|.
TGTGCCATACGAGAGGGAGTATTCACAGATACGCAGTATTTT
CAIREGVFTDTQYF
>TRBD2|TRBV3-1/TRBV3-2|TRBJ2-2|.
TGTGCCAGCAGCCAGGCCGGGAGGGCCAGGTTCACCGGGGAGCTGTTTTTT
CASSQAGRARFTGELFF
>.|TRBV24-1|TRBJ2-2|few
TGTGCCACCAGTGACGGGGGGCGCACCGGGGAGCTGTTTTTT
CATSDGGRTGELFF
>.|TRBV19|TRBJ2-2|.
TGTGCCAGTAGTATCTGGGGAGAGACCGGGGAGCTGTTTTTT
CASSIWGETGELFF
>.|TRBV6-5|TRBJ1-2|.
TGTGCCAGCAGGGGTCTTTGGGGGGGACTCTATGGCTACACCTTC
CASRGLWGGLYGYTF
>.|TRBV12-5|TRBJ2-7|.
TGTGCTAGTGCCTTAAAGGTCGGGAATAAACGCGAGCAGTACTTC
CASALKVGNKREQYF
>TRBD2|TRBV9|TRBJ2-1|once
TGTGCCAGCAGCGTAGGCGGCGCGGGAGTCAATGAGCAGTTCTTC
CASSVGGAGVNEQFF
>TRBD1|TRBV18|TRBJ1-4|.
TGTGCCAGCTCACAATTGGGACAGGGGTCTGAAAAACTGTTTTTT
CASSQLGQGSEKLFF
>.|TRBV7-9|TRBJ1-1|.
TGTGCCAGCAGCATTAGGACAGACACTGAAGCTTTCTTT
CASSIRTDTEAFF
>.|TRBV5-6|TRBJ2-2|.
TGTGCCAGCAGCTTAGACAGGATTAACACCGGGGAGCTGTTTTTT
CASSLDRINTGELFF
>.|TRBV9|TRBJ2-7|.
TGTGCCAGCACCCCTCGGAACAGAGCCTACGAGCAGTACTTC
CASTPRNRAYEQYF
>TRBD1|TRBV11-2|TRBJ1-1|.
TGTGCCAGCAGCTCCGGGACAGGGCTGATTAGGGCTGAAGCTTTCTTT
CASSSGTGLIRAEAFF
>.|TRBV14|TRBJ2-1|once
TGTGCCAGCAGCCATCCCGCACAATCCTACAATGAGCAGTTCTTC
CASSHPAQSYNEQFF
>TRBD2|TRBV7-8|TRBJ2-7|.
TGTGCCAGCAGCACCCCTTGGGGGAGGGCAGGTTTTACCTACGAGCAGTACTTC
CASSTPWGRAGFTYEQYF
>TRBD2|TRBV5-8|TRBJ2-1|.
TGTGCCAGCAGCTTGTATGGGACTAAATACAATGAGCAGTTCTTC
CASSLYGTKYNEQFF
>.|TRBV7-9|TRBJ1-1|.
TGTGCCAGCAGCTTAGCCAGGGTAACTGAAGCTTTCTTT
CASSLARVTEAFF
>TRBD1|TRBV28|TRBJ1-2|.
TGTGCCAGCAGTTTCCAACAGACAGGGGGCGCTGACTACTATGGCTACACCTTC
CASSFQQTGGADYYGYTF
>.|TRBV3-1/TRBV3-2|TRBJ2-7|once
TGTGCCAGCAGCCAAGATGAAGGAGGTCTCTCCTACGAGCAGTACTTC
CASSQDEGGLSYEQYF
>.|TRBV28|TRBJ1-3|.
TGTGCCAGCACCGAGTCGTCAGGGATTAATGGAAACACCATATATTTT
CASTESSGINGNTIYF
>.|TRBV11-3|TRBJ2-1|.
TGTGCCAGCAGCTTAGAGTCAGTCAGCTCCTACAATGAGCAGTTCTTC
CASSLESVSSYNEQFF
>TRBD2|TRBV5-1|TRBJ2-1|.
TGCGCCAGCAGCCGGGGGGGCTCCTACAATGAGCAGTTCTTC
CASSRGGSYNEQFF
>.|TRBV4-1|TRBJ2-7|.
TGCGCCAGCAGCCACACGGCGGGCAGCGGCTACGAGCAGTACTTC
CASSHTAGSGYEQYF
>.|TRBV3-1/TRBV3-2|TRBJ2-7|.
TGTGCCAGCCGCAGAGAGGGCTCCTACGAGCAGTACTTC
CASRREGSYEQYF
>.|TRBV11-2|TRBJ2-1|.
TGTGCCAGCAGCTTAGGGCGAGGCTACAATGAGCAGTTCTTC
CASSLGRGYNEQFF
>TRBD2|TRBV11-2|TRBJ2-7|.
TGTGCCAGCAGCTTAGATAGACTAGCGGGAGACGAGCAGTACTTC
CASSLDRLAGDEQYF
>TRBD1|TRBV25-1|TRBJ1-1|.
TGTGCCAGCAGTGAAGCCCTTACAGGGGACACTGAAGCTTTCTTT
CASSEALTGDTEAFF
>.|TRBV5-1|TRBJ2-3|.
TGCGCCAGCAGCTTAGGCAGTCCGGGGACAGATACGCAGTATTTT
CASSLGSPGTDTQYF